Here is one T cell receptor (beta chain) with its context. Other nucleotide sequences from this sample produce the same CDR3. The data belong to a study of shared clonotypes between healthy human individuals. Assay: immunoSEQ multiplex PCR; the TCRdb copy retains only in-frame clones and omits some. The table has 2.3 million or so clones, more than 80% seen once; the top ten hold about 0.39%. The CDR3 runs 14 residues. Trimming removed 7 bases from V and 6 bases from J; junction bases left unmatched: 8. CDR1 and CDR2 (germline): SNHLY, FYNNEI. What was sequenced was naive CD4+ T cells from PBMCs. Subset reported: CD45RA+ positively selected. The chain couples TRBV2 to TRBJ1-5; 8 bases are shared with TRBD1. The receptor comes from a man between 18 and 35 years old in good health. Some clones in this sample may be carry-over from other donors' samples. The CDR3 here is CASTTDRGGQPQHF. The DNA of the CDR3 is TGTGCCAGCACGACCGACAGGGGCGGTCAGCCCCAGCATTTT.